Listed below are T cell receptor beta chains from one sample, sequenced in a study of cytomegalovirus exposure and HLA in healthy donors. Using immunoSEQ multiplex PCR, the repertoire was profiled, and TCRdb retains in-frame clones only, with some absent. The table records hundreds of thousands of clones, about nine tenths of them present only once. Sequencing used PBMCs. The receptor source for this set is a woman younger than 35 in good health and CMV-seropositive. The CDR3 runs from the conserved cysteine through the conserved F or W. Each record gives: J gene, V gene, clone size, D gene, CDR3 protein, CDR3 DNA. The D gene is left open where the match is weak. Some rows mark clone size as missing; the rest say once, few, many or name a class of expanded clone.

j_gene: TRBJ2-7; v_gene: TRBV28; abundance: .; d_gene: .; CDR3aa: CASNDISYEQYF; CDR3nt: TGTGCCAGCAATGACATCTCCTACGAGCAGTACTTC
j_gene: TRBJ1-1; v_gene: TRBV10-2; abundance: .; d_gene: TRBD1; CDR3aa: CASSDNRGTEAFF; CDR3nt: TGCGCCAGCAGTGACAACAGGGGCACTGAAGCTTTCTTT
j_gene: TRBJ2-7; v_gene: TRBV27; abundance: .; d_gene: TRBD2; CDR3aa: CASSFRGGSYEQYF; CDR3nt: TGTGCCAGCAGTTTTCGCGGGGGCTCCTACGAGCAGTACTTC
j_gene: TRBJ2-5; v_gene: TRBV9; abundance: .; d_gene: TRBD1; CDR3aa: CASSRETQGWGETQYF; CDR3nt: TGTGCCAGCAGCAGGGAGACACAGGGGTGGGGAGAGACCCAGTACTTC
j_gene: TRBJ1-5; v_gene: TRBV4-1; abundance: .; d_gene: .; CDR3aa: CASSQDTTGFIPPGNQPQHF; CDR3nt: TGCGCCAGCAGCCAAGACACGACAGGCTTTATTCCCCCGGGCAATCAGCCCCAGCATTTT
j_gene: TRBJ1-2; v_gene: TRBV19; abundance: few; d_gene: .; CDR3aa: CASSIRAGDSGYTF; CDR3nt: TGTGCCAGTAGTATAAGGGCAGGGGATAGTGGCTACACCTTC
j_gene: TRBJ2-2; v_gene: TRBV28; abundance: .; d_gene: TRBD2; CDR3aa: CASSLGLAGAGTGELFF; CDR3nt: TGTGCCAGCAGCCTGGGACTAGCGGGAGCGGGGACCGGGGAGCTGTTTTTT
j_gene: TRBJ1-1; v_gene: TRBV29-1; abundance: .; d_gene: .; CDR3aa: CSVEKQNTEAFF; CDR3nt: TGCAGCGTTGAAAAGCAGAACACTGAAGCTTTCTTT
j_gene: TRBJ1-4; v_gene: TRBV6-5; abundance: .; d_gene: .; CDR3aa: CASSYLGGDEKLFF; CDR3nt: TGTGCCAGCAGTTACTTGGGAGGGGATGAAAAACTGTTTTTT
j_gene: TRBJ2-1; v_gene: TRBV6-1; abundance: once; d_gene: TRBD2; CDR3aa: CASSAITSGSGEQFF; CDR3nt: TGTGCCAGCAGTGCCATAACTAGCGGGAGTGGTGAGCAGTTCTTC
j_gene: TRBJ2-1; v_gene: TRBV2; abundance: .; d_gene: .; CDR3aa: CASSDVRDYNEQFF; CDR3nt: TGTGCCAGCAGTGATGTCCGGGATTACAATGAGCAGTTCTTC
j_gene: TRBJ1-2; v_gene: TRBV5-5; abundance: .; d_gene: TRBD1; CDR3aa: CASSALGTGERGYTF; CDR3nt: TGTGCCAGCAGCGCACTGGGGACAGGGGAAAGGGGCTACACCTTC
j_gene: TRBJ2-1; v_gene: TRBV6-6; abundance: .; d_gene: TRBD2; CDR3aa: CASSPWTSLNEQFF; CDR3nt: TGTGCCAGCAGTCCATGGACTAGTCTCAATGAGCAGTTCTTC
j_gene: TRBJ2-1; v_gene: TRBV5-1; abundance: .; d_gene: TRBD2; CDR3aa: CASSLPGGAHNEQFF; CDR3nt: TGCGCCAGCAGCTTGCCGGGAGGGGCCCACAATGAGCAGTTCTTC
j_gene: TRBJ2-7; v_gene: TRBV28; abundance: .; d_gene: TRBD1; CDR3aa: CASSPGQGGYEQYF; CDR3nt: TGTGCCAGCAGTCCTGGACAGGGGGGCTACGAGCAGTACTTC
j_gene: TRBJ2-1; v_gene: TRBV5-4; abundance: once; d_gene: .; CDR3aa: CASSLGVGAAYNEQFF; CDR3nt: TGTGCCAGCAGCTTGGGGGTGGGAGCGGCCTACAATGAGCAGTTCTTC
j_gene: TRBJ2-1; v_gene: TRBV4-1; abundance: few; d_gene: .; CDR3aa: CASSQERRNEQFF; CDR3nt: TGCGCCAGCAGCCAGGAAAGGAGGAATGAGCAGTTCTTC
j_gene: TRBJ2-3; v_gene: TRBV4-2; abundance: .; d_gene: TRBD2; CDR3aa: CASSQETSEFADTQYF; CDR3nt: TGTGCCAGCAGCCAAGAAACTAGCGAGTTCGCAGATACGCAGTATTTT
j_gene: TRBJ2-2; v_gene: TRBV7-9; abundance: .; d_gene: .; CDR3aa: CASSARTVQGYTGELFF; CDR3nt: TGTGCCAGCAGCGCCCGTACAGTACAGGGATACACCGGGGAGCTGTTTTTT
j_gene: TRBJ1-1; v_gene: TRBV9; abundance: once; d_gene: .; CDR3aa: CNSGPVNTEAFF; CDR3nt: TGTAATAGCGGCCCGGTAAACACTGAAGCTTTCTTT
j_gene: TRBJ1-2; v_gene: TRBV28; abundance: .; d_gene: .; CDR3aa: CASSFTGVDYGYTF; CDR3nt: TGTGCCAGCAGTTTCACGGGAGTGGACTATGGCTACACCTTC
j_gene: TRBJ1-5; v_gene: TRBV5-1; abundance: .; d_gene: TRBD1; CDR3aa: CASSPGGTGFFNQPQHF; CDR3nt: TGCGCCAGCAGCCCAGGGGGGACAGGATTTTTCAATCAGCCCCAGCATTTT
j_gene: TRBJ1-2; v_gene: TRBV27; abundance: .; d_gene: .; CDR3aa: CASSSRTGNYGYTF; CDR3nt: TGTGCCAGCAGTAGCCGGACGGGGAACTATGGCTACACCTTC